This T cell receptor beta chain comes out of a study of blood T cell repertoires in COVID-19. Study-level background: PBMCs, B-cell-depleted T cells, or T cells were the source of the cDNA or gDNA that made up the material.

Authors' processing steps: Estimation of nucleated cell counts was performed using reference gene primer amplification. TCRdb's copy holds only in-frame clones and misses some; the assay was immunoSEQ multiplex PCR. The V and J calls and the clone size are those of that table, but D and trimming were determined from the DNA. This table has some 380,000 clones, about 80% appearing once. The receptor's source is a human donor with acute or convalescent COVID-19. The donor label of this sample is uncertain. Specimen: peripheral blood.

CDR3 amino acids: CASSVLVRSLDEQFF. In nucleotides, the CDR3 is TGTGCCAGCAGTGTTCTGGTGAGAAGTCTCGATGAGCAGTTCTTC. The chain couples TRBV2 to TRBJ2-1; D unresolved. Germline-derived CDR1 and CDR2 are SNHLY and FYNNEI. The CDR3 is 15 residues long. Trimming stripped 4 bases from V and 8 bases from J, with 18 bases between.